Listed below are T cell receptor beta chains from one sample, sequenced in a study of T cell responses to AZD1222 COVID-19 vaccine. Produced via immunoSEQ multiplex PCR; TCRdb's table is partial and in-frame only. In the table there are 100,000 to 150,000 clones, about nine tenths of which are singletons. This sample comprised peripheral blood, obtained on day 0 of AZD1222 vaccination. Every receptor here comes from an adult in good health. The CDR3 runs from the conserved cysteine through the conserved F or W. A D gene is named only where the DNA matches it firmly. Clone size is given for some rows only: seen once, a few or many times, or a class if the clone is expanded.

clone_size	d_call	v_call	j_call	cdr3_aa
NA	TRBD1	TRBV19	TRBJ2-3	CASSLGTGEVADTQYF
NA	TRBD2	TRBV3-1/TRBV3-2	TRBJ2-5	CASSKPTSGGQETQYF
NA	TRBD2	TRBV14	TRBJ2-7	CASSRGLAGNEQYF
NA	NA	TRBV7-9	TRBJ1-2	CASSFTSGSGYTF
NA	NA	TRBV12-3/TRBV12-4	TRBJ2-5	CASNRYQETQYF
NA	NA	TRBV6-5	TRBJ1-1	CASSFGLHGTEAFF
once	NA	TRBV11-3	TRBJ1-2	CASSSGPWDPYGYTF
NA	TRBD2	TRBV3-1/TRBV3-2	TRBJ2-1	CASSLRLAGLRDEQFF
few	NA	TRBV6-1	TRBJ1-1	CASSDAQAMNTEAFF
NA	TRBD1	TRBV7-9	TRBJ1-4	CASSPTGGAEKLFF
NA	TRBD1	TRBV18	TRBJ1-2	CASSQTGAYGYTF
NA	NA	TRBV9	TRBJ1-2	CASAADSIKANYGYTF
NA	NA	TRBV13	TRBJ1-4	CASSLWVEQGRANEKLFF
NA	NA	TRBV3-1/TRBV3-2	TRBJ2-7	CASSQRAVTYEQYF
once	NA	TRBV27	TRBJ2-7	CASSSGPLYEQYF
NA	NA	TRBV7-9	TRBJ2-2	CASSTPVRGNTGELFF
NA	TRBD1	TRBV30	TRBJ1-4	CAWSGTAINEKLFF
NA	NA	TRBV7-2	TRBJ1-1	CASSFQGNTEAFF
NA	NA	TRBV7-2	TRBJ1-3	CASSLDRTVSGNTIYF
NA	NA	TRBV29-1	TRBJ2-2	CSAVGWGTGELFF
NA	NA	TRBV3-1/TRBV3-2	TRBJ2-4	CASSPYRDGAKNIQYF
NA	NA	TRBV6-1	TRBJ2-7	CASSEGGGARYEQYF
NA	TRBD1	TRBV11-3	TRBJ1-1	CASSFSGGVNTEAFF